This T cell receptor (beta chain) was sequenced in a study of T cell repertoires in cytomegalovirus infection. TCRdb ran MiXCR on the reads and lists one entry per CDR3 protein. The repertoire includes 400,000 to 550,000 distinct CDR3 sequences, approximately 10% of them detected once, and roughly 10% sits in the top ten. Trimming took 3 bases from V and 1 from J; bases not matched to a gene: 10. Germline V gene data show CDR1 as DFQATT and CDR2 as SNEGSKA (reference sequence). The CDR3 consists of 16 residues. The receptor was derived from a human donor in good health (CMV status not recorded). Some clones in this sample may be carry-over from other donors' samples. Sequenced material: PBMCs. V usage is TRBV20-1 and J usage is TRBJ2-3; 7 bases are a match to TRBD2. The CDR3 is CSASGGARGGTDTQYF. The CDR3 DNA reads TGCAGTGCTAGTGGCGGGGCCCGGGGGGGCACAGATACGCAGTATTTT.